This T cell receptor (beta chain) was recorded in a study of long-term antiretroviral therapy in people with HIV. In the United States, treatment was given to all participants with HIV. Survey-level resolution applied to immunoSEQ assay v3.0. TCRdb's copy holds only in-frame clones and misses some; the assay was immunoSEQ multiplex PCR. The sample holds 40,000 to 50,000 clones, 94% seen once. This TCR was recovered from a man under 40 with HIV. The sequenced sample was unsorted PBMCs, obtained roughly 9.5 years after starting antiretroviral therapy.

The CDR3 spells CASSVGTSGGISSYEQYF. The CDR3 DNA follows: TGTGCCAGCTCAGTGGGGACTAGCGGGGGCATTAGCTCCTACGAGCAGTACTTC. V gene TRBV18 combines with J gene TRBJ2-7; TRBD2 agrees at 14 bases. Germline lookup yields CDR1 KGHSH and CDR2 LQKENI. The J segment lost 0 bases and the V segment lost 5 bases, leaving 9 bases of the junction unmatched. This CDR3 comprises 18 residues.